This T cell receptor (beta chain) was identified during a study of T cell responses to AZD1222 COVID-19 vaccine. TCRdb's copy holds only in-frame clones and misses some; the assay was immunoSEQ multiplex PCR. Of fewer than 120,000 clones in the sample, roughly nine tenths are singletons; the top ten hold more than 1.5%. The clonotype originates from an adult in good health. Sequencing used peripheral blood, obtained on day 0 of AZD1222 vaccination.

CDR3 sequence: CASSEPGAGYGYTF. The CDR3 nucleotides are TGTGCCAGCAGTGAACCGGGGGCAGGATATGGCTACACCTTC. This chain connects TRBV6-1 to TRBJ1-2; D is perhaps TRBD1 (6 bases). V dropped 2 bases and J dropped 5 bases, with 12 bases sitting between them. In germline, CDR1 is MNHNS, CDR2 SASEGT. The CDR3 is made up of 14 amino acids.